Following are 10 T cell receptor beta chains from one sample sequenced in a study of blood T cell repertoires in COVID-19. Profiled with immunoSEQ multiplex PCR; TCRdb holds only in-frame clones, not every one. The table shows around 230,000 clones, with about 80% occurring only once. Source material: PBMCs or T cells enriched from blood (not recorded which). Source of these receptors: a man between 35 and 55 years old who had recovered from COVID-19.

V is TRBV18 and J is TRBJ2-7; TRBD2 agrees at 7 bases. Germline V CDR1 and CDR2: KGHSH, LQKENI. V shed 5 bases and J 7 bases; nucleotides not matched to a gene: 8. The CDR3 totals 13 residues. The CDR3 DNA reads TGTGCCAGCTCATACTCCGGGACTATTGAGCAGTACTTC. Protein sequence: CASSYSGTIEQYF.

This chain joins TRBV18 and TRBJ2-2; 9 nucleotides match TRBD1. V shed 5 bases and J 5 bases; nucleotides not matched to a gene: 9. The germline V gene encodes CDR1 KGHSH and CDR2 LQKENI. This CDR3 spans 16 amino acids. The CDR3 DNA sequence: TGTGCCAGCTCAGAATCCGGGACAGGGATAACCGGGGAGCTGTTTTTT. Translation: CASSESGTGITGELFF.

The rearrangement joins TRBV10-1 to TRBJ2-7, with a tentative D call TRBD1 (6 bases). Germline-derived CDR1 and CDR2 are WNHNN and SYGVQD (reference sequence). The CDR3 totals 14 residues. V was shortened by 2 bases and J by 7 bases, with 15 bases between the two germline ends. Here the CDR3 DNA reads TGCGCCAGCAGTGAGAACCAGGGGCCTCGAGAGCAGTACTTC. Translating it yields CASSENQGPREQYF.

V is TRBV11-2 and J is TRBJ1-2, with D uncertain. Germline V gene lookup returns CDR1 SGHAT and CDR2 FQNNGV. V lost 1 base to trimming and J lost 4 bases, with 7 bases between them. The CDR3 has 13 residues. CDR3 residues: CASSLVGSYGYTF. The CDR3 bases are TGTGCCAGCAGCTTAGTGGGGAGCTATGGCTACACCTTC.

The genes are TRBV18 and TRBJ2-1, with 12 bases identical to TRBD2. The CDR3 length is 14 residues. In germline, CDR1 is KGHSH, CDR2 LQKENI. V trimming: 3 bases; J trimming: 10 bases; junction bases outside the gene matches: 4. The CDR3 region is CASSPMLAGGEQFF. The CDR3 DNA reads TGTGCCAGCTCACCTATGCTAGCGGGAGGGGAGCAGTTCTTC.

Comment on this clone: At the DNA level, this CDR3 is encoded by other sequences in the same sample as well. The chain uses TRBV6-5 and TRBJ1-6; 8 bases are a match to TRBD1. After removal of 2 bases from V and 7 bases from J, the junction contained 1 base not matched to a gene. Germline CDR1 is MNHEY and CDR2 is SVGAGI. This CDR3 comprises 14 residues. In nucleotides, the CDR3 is TGTGCCAGCAGTTACAACAGGGGGAATTCACCCCTCCACTTT. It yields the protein CASSYNRGNSPLHF.

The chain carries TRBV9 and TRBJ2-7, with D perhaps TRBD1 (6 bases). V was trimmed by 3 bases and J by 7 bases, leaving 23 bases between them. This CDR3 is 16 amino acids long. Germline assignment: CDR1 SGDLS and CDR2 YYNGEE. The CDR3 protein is CASSAYSGTGQGEQYF. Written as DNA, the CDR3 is TGTGCCAGCAGCGCTTATTCCGGGACGGGACAAGGGGAGCAGTACTTC.

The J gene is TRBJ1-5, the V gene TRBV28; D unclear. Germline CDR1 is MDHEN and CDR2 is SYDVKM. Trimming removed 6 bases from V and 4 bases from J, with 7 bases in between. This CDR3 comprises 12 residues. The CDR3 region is CASSAVNQPQHF. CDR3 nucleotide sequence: TGTGCCAGCAGCGCAGTGAATCAGCCCCAGCATTTT.

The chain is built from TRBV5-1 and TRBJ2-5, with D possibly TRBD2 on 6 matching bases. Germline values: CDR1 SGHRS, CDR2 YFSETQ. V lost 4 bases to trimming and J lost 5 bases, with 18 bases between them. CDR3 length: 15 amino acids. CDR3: CASSVGRGGVETQYF. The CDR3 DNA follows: TGCGCCAGCAGCGTGGGTAGGGGAGGAGTGGAGACCCAGTACTTC.

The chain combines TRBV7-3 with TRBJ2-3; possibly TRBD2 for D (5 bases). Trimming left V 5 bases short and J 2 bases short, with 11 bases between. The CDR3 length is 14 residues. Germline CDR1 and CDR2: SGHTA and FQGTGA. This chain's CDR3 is CASSLSGPTDTQYF. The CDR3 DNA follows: TGTGCCAGCAGCCTAAGCGGCCCCACAGATACGCAGTATTTT.